This T cell receptor (beta chain) was recorded in a study of T cell responses to AZD1222 COVID-19 vaccine. Turning to the study itself: The study pooled second doses at about 4 or about 12 weeks. Study-level results: Seropositive AZD1222 recipients at baseline numbered only six or seven. Researchers report vaccine-associated CD4 TCRs spanning spike, with dominance at 160-218 and 743-854. Repertoires were sampled only after the peak T cell response.

This clone has just one count. The antigen remains unidentified. With 4 bases clipped from V and 6 bases from J, the junction kept 7 bases outside the gene matches. The germline CDR1 and CDR2 sequences are SGHVS and FQNEAQ. CDR3 length: 14 residues. Data came from immunoSEQ multiplex PCR; TCRdb stores just in-frame clones and leaves some out. This table has around 140,000 clones, 92% appearing once. Sequenced here: peripheral blood, sampled on day 0 of AZD1222 vaccination. The V and J genes are TRBV7-8 and TRBJ1-2; 8 bases match TRBD1. The sequence was collected from an adult in good health. The chain's CDR3 is CASSSRGPGNGYTF. In DNA form, the CDR3 reads TGTGCCAGCAGCTCCAGGGGGCCCGGCAATGGCTACACCTTC. Full variable domain (missing parts from reference TRBV7-8 and TRBJ1-2): GAGVSQSPRYKVAKRGQDVALRCDPISGHVSLFWYQQALGQGPEFLTYFQNEAQLDKSGLPSDRFFAERPEGSVSTLKIQRTQQEDSAVYLCASSSRGPGNGYTFGSGTRLTVV.